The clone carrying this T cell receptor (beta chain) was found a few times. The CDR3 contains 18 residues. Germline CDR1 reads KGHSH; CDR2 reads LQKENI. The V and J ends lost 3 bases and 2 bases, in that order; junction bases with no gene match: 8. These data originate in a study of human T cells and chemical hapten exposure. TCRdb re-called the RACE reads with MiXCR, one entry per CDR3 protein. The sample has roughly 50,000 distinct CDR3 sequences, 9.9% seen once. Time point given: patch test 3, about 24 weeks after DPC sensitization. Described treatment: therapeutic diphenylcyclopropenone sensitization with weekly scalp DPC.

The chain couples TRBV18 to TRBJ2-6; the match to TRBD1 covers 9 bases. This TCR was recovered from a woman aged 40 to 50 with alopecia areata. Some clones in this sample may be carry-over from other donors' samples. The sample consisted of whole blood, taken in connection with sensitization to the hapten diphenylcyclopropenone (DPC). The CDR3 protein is CASSPDYGTGTGANVLTF. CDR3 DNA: TGTGCCAGCTCACCCGACTACGGGACAGGGACTGGGGCCAACGTCCTGACTTTC.